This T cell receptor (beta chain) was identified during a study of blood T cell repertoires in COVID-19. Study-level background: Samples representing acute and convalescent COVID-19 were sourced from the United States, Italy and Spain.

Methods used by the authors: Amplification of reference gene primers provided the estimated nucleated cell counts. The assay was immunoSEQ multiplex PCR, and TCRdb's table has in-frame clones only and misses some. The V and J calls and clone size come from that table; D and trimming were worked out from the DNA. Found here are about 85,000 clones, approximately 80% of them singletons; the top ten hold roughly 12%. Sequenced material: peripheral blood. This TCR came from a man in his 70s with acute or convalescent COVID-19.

The CDR3, as DNA: TGTGCCAGCTCACTAGGTTCAGGGTCTGGCGAGCAGTACTTC. Its translation is CASSLGSGSGEQYF. The V call is TRBV18, the J call TRBJ2-7, with D maybe TRBD1 (5 bases). The CDR3 totals 14 residues. V lost 4 bases to trimming and J lost 6 bases, with 16 bases between them. The germline CDR1 and CDR2 sequences are KGHSH and LQKENI.